This entry describes one TCR beta chain. This record comes from a study of Ad26.COV2.S vaccination and SARS-CoV-2 variants. Treatment given: over 15 received Ad26.COV2.S at low or high dose, single or two shots; about 5 received placebo; per-sample allocation not given. Specimen acquisition occurred on day 63 following the initial vaccine or placebo injection. An Ad26 vector carrying the Wuhan-strain SARS-CoV-2 spike served as the vaccine. TCRdb's copy holds only in-frame clones and misses some; the assay was immunoSEQ multiplex PCR. The table has around 450,000 clones, roughly nine tenths seen once. Germline V lookup: CDR1 MNHEY, CDR2 SVGAGI. Trimming cost V 2 bases and J 9 bases; bases outside gene matches: 6. CDR3 size: 15 residues.

This sample comprised peripheral blood, obtained in a trial of Ad26.COV2.S vaccine versus placebo. The receptor's source is a person between 18 and 65 years old who received the Ad26.COV2.S COVID-19 vaccine or a placebo. The V gene is TRBV6-5, the J gene TRBJ1-6; 8 nucleotides align to TRBD1. Written as DNA, the CDR3 is TGTGCCAGCAGTTACAACGACAGGGGTTCTTCACCCCTCCACTTT. Translating it yields CASSYNDRGSSPLHF.